This T cell receptor (beta chain) was sequenced for a study of human CD8 memory T cell subsets. Study conclusions and caveats: Chao1 estimates suggested stem-like memory T cells were more diverse than precursor exhausted T cells.

Production of TCR beta libraries used UMI-labeled 5' RACE as the method. TCRdb reprocessed the 5' RACE reads and stores each CDR3 protein as one record, lacking DNA. Its clone listing holds about 11,000 distinct CDR3 sequences. The CDR3 spans 14 residues. To note about this clonotype: As yet, its antigen is unknown.

This chain links TRBV21-1 with TRBJ1-2. TRBV21-1 is tagged as a pseudogene. Sequenced sample: CD8+ stem-like memory T cells (TSCM and TCM) sorted from PBMCs. Subset reported: stem-like memory CD8 T cells (TSTEM), CCR7+ PD-1- TIGIT-. This clonotype originated in a human donor in good health. CDR3 sequence: CASTLGTETYGYTF.